This T cell receptor beta chain was sequenced in a study of T cells after yellow fever vaccination. The table lists this clonotype with a few counts. V was pared by 3 bases and J by 2 bases, with 9 bases between. Germline loops: CDR1 MNHEY, CDR2 SMNVEV (reference sequence). This CDR3 is built from 14 residues. From the 5' RACE reads, TCRdb called clonotypes with MiXCR, one entry per CDR3 protein. The table lists nearly 300,000 distinct CDR3 sequences, approximately 10% of them singletons. The chain joins TRBV27 to TRBJ2-3; D is possibly TRBD2 (6 bases). This specimen consisted of CD4+ T cells sorted from PBMCs, obtained 5 days after the yellow fever booster vaccination. The TCR sequence derives from a man aged 18 to 29 who received the YFV17D yellow fever vaccine. CDR3 coding DNA: TGTGCCAGCAGTTTGGCGGGGTTCACAGATACGCAGTATTTT. The encoded protein is CASSLAGFTDTQYF.